This T cell receptor beta chain appears in the sequencing data of a study of T cell repertoires in aging, cancer and after chemotherapy. Study-level findings and limits: Compared with age-matched healthy donors, untreated hematological or solid cancer patients showed higher blood TCR clonality.

TCR beta rearrangements were amplified from peripheral blood genomic DNA. This clonotype has only a few counts. What it binds is not known. A mixed TRB-A/B primer pool amplified rearranged TRB by multiplex touch-down PCR. TCRdb recomputed calls from the multiplex PCR reads with MiXCR, one row per CDR3 protein. There are some 7,000 distinct CDR3 sequences in the sample; around two fifths occur only once, and about 15% lies in the top ten. The CDR3 has 13 amino acids. The J segment lost 10 bases and the V segment lost 8 bases, leaving 8 bases of the junction unmatched. CDR1 is DFQATT, CDR2 SNEGSKA, per germline (reference sequence).

This TCR was recovered from a human donor in good health. Sequenced input: blood. V and J are TRBV20-1 and TRBJ1-6, with 10 bases identical to TRBD1. The chain's CDR3 is CSPTGTGESPLHF. In DNA, the CDR3 is TGCAGTCCAACCGGGACAGGGGAATCACCCCTCCACTTT.